What follows are 7 T cell receptor beta chains derived from one specimen sequenced in a study of vaccination and CD4 T cells after COVID-19. For these TCRs, the target antigens are not known. The assay that was used to sequence DNA from cultured CD4+ T cells was the Oncomine TCR Beta short-read assay. MiXCR was run by TCRdb on the PCR reads, yielding one entry per CDR3 protein. The sample records 13,000 to 15,000 distinct CDR3 sequences, about 56% being singletons. The treatment is: approximately 9-day PBMC culture with coronavirus spike peptide pools or control peptides (ViraFEST assay). Sequencing used CD4+ T cells from blood, cultured in vitro, obtained before SARS-CoV-2 vaccination. The receptor set was obtained from a human donor who had recovered from COVID-19.

The chain joins TRBV19 to TRBJ1-6, with D possibly TRBD1 on 6 matching bases. CDR1 LNHDA and CDR2 SQIVND come from the germline V gene (reference sequence). The germline V and J ends were trimmed by 4 bases and 7 bases, with 8 bases remaining between them. This CDR3 has 13 amino acids. The CDR3 loop is CASSTTGNSPLHF. The CDR3 DNA follows: TGTGCCAGTAGTACGACAGGCAATTCACCCCTCCACTTT.

This chain uses TRBV24-1 with TRBJ2-1, with 8 bases identical to TRBD1. The germline V gene encodes CDR1 KGHDR and CDR2 SFDVKD. The CDR3 has 12 residues. After removal of 9 bases from V and 7 bases from J, the junction contained 4 bases not matched to a gene. For the CDR3, the DNA is TGTGCCACCGGACAGGGTGGGAATGAGCAGTTCTTC. It encodes CATGQGGNEQFF.

V and J are TRBV7-9 and TRBJ1-2; D not certain. CDR1 and CDR2 (germline): SEHNR, FQNEAQ (reference sequence). Trimming left V 3 bases short and J 7 bases short, with 12 bases between. This CDR3 contains 13 residues. The CDR3: CASSLGSGLGYTF. In nucleotides, the CDR3 is TGTGCCAGCAGCTTGGGTTCAGGCCTTGGCTACACCTTC.

This rearrangement joins TRBV28 to TRBJ2-6; maybe TRBD2 (5 bases). Trimming took 7 bases from V and 0 from J, leaving 16 bases between them. CDR1 and CDR2 from the germline V gene are MDHEN and SYDVKM. This CDR3 has 17 residues. Here the CDR3 reads CASNPAGLNSGANVLTF. CDR3 DNA: TGTGCCAGCAATCCCGCCGGACTTAACTCTGGGGCCAACGTCCTGACTTTC.

V and J are TRBV19 and TRBJ2-3; D is ambiguous. Trimming removed 8 bases at V and 1 base at J, with 16 bases between. Per the germline V gene, CDR1 is LNHDA and CDR2 is SQIVND (reference sequence). The CDR3 is 15 residues long. The CDR3 is CASLQSLHGTDTQYF. The CDR3 region has the DNA TGTGCCAGTCTACAATCCCTGCACGGCACAGATACGCAGTATTTT.

There are a few counts of this clonotype. The chain recombines TRBV15 with TRBJ2-1, with 9 bases lining up with TRBD1. The CDR3 extends over 15 amino acids. The V and J ends lost 5 bases and 11 bases, in that order; junction bases with no gene match: 13. Looked up from germline, CDR1 is LNHNV and CDR2 is YYDKDF (reference sequence). CDR3 bases: TGTGCCACCAGCGTTGGTAGTGGTGGACAGGGGAAGCAGTTCTTC. Translation: CATSVGSGGQGKQFF.

The chain combines TRBV7-2 with TRBJ1-1; D gene uncertain. Trimming took off 5 bases at V and 1 base at J, with 14 bases between the two ends. The CDR3 runs to 15 residues. Germline CDR1 is SGHTA and CDR2 is FQGNSA. The CDR3 is CASSRRAATNTEAFF. For the CDR3, the DNA is TGTGCCAGCAGCCGGCGGGCAGCTACGAACACTGAAGCTTTCTTT. The full variable domain, completed using reference TRBV7-2 and TRBJ1-1, is GAGVSQSPSNKVTEKGKDVELRCDPISGHTALYWYRQSLGQGLEFLIYFQGNSAPDKSGLPSDRFSAERTGGSVSTLTIQRTQQEDSAVYLCASSRRAATNTEAFFGQGTRLTVV.